Here is one T cell receptor beta chain with its context. These data belong to a study of blood T cell repertoires in COVID-19. TCRdb's table, derived via immunoSEQ multiplex PCR, lists solely in-frame clones and lacks some. The data contain roughly 100,000 clones, roughly 81% of them singletons. Germline CDR1 reads SGHTS; CDR2 reads YDEGEE. Losses at the gene ends were 0 bases for V and 2 bases for J; bases not matched to a gene: 9. This CDR3 has 17 amino acids. Sample: peripheral blood. The TCR sequence derives from a woman between 70 and 85 years old with acute or convalescent COVID-19. This chain connects TRBV5-8 to TRBJ2-5; 8 nucleotides agree with TRBD2. CDR3 sequence reads: CASSLGRVAGFQETQYF. The CDR3, as DNA: TGTGCCAGCAGCTTGGGGCGGGTAGCGGGATTTCAAGAGACCCAGTACTTC.